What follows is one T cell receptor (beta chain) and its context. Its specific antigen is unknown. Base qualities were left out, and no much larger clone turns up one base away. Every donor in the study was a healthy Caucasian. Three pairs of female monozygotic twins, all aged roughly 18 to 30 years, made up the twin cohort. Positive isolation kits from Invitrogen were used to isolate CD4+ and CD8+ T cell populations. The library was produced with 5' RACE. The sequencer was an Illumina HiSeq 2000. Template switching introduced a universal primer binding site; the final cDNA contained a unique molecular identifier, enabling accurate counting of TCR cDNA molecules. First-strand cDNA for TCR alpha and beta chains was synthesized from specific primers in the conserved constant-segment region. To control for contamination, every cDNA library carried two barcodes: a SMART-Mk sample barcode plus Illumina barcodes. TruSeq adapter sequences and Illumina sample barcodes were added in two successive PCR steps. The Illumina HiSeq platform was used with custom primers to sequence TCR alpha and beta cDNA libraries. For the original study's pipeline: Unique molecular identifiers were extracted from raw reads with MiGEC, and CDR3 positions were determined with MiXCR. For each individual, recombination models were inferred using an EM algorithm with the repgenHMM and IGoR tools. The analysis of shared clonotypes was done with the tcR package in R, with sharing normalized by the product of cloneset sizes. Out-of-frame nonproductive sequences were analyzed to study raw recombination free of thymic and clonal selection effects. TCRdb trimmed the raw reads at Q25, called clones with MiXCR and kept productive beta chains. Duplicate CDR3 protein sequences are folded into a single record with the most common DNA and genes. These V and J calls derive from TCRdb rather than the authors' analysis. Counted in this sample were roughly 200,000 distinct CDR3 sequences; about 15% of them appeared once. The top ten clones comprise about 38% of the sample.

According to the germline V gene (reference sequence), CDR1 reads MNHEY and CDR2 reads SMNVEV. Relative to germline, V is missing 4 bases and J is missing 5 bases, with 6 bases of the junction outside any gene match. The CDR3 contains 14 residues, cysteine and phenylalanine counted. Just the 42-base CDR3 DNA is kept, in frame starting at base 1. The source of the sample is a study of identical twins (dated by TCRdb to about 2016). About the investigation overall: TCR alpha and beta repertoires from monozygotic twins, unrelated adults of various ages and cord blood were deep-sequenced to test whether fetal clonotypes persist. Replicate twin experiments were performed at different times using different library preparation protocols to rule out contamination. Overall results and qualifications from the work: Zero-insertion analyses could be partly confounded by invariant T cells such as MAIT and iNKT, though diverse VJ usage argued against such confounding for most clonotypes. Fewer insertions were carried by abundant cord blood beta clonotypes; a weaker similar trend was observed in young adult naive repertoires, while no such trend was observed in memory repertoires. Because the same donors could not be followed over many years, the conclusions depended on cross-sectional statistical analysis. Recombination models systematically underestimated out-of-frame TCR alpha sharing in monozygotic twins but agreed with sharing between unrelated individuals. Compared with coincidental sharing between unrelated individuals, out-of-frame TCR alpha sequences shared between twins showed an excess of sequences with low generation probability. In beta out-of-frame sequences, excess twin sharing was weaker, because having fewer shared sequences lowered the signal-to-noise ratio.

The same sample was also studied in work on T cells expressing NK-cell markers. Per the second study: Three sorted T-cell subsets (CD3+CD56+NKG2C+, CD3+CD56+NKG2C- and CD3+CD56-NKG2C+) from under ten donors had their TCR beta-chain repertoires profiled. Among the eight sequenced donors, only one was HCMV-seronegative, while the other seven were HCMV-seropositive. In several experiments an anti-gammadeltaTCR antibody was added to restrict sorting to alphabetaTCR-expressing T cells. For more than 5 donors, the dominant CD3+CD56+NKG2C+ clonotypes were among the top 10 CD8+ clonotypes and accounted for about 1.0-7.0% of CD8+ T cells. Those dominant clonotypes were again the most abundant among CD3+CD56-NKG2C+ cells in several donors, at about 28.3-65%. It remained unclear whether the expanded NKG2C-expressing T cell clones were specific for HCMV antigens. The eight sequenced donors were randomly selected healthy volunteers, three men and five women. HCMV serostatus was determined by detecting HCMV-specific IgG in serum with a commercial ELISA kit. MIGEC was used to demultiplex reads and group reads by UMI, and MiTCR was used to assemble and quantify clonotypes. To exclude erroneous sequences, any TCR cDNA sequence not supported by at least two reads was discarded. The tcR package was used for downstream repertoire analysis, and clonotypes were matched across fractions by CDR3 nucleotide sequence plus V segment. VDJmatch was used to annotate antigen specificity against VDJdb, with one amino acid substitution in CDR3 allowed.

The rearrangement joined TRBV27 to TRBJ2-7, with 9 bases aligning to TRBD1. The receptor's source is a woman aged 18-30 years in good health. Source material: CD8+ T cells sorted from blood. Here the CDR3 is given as CASSWVGTGNEQYF. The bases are TGTGCCAGCAGTTGGGTCGGGACAGGGAACGAGCAGTACTTC.